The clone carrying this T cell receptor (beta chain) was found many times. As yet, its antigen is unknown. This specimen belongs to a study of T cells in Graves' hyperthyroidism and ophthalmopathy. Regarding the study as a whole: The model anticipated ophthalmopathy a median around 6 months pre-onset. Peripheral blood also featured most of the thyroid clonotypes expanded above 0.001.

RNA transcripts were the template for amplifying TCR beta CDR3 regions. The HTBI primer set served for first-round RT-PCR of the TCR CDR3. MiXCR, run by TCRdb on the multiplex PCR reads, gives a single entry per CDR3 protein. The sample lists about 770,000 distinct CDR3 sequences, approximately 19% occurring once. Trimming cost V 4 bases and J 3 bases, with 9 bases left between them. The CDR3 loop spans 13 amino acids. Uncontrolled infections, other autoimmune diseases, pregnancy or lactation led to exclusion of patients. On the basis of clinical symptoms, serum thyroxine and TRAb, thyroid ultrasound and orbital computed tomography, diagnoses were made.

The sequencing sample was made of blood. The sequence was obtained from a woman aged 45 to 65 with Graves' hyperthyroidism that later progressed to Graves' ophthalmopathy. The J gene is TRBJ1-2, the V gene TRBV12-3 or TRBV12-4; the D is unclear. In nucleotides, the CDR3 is TGTGCCAGCAGTTCCGAGGGCGACTATGGCTACACCTTC. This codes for CASSSEGDYGYTF.